A single sample gave rise to the 14 T cell receptor beta chains below, sequenced in a study of post-analysis software for immune sequencing data. Study results and limitations: Elevated frequency relative to controls characterized about 5 TRBV segments in patients, TRBV5-6, TRBV5-1 and TRBV20-1 among them.

The antigens for these receptors are not known. Tagging with unique molecular identifiers was a feature of the TCR beta cDNA libraries. MiXCR, applied by TCRdb to the PCR reads, yields one record per CDR3 protein. The repertoire holds 170,000 or so distinct CDR3 sequences, with 30% as singletons. Sequenced: blood. These receptor sequences come from a girl aged 5-17 years with multiple sclerosis.

V and J are TRBV12-3 or TRBV12-4 and TRBJ2-7; 9 nucleotides line up with TRBD2. The CDR3 has 13 amino acids. The trim removed 6 bases at V and 5 bases at J, leaving 5 bases unmatched. CDR3 protein: CASRSGLADEQYF. In DNA form, the CDR3 reads TGTGCCAGCAGATCGGGACTAGCTGACGAGCAGTACTTC.

The chain couples TRBV5-1 to TRBJ2-7; no clear D gene. The J call may be mistaken, given a closer DNA end match to TRBJ2-4. The germline CDR1 and CDR2 sequences are SGHRS and YFSETQ. The CDR3 runs to 15 residues. CDR3 DNA sequence: TGCGCCAGCAGCTTGGAACATCCTCAGGTAGACATTCAGTACTTC. Translated, it gives CASSLEHPQVDIQYF.

This clonotype was recorded many times. The chain recombines TRBV12-3 or TRBV12-4 with TRBJ2-7; 7 bases align to TRBD1. The CDR3 runs to 15 residues. With V trimmed by 6 bases and J by 3 bases, 11 bases remained unmatched. CDR3 protein: CASSLGQETLYEQYF. The DNA for the CDR3 is TGTGCCAGCAGCCTAGGACAGGAGACCCTCTACGAGCAGTACTTC.

This chain uses TRBV6-6 with TRBJ2-1, with TRBD2 matching 7 bases. With V trimmed by 0 bases and J by 8 bases, 4 bases remained unmatched. CDR3 length: 14 residues. CDR1 and CDR2 from the germline V gene are MNHNY and SVGAGI (reference sequence). CDR3 nucleotide sequence: TGTGCCAGCAGTTACTCCCCAGGGAGGGATGAGCAGTTCTTC. Protein sequence: CASSYSPGRDEQFF.

This clonotype was observed at least ten times. V is TRBV9 and J is TRBJ2-1, with TRBD2 matching 10 bases. After removal of 0 bases from V and 4 bases from J, the junction contained 7 bases not matched to a gene. Germline CDR1 reads SGDLS; CDR2 reads YYNGEE. The CDR3 has 17 residues. CDR3 region: CASSVARLAGVYNEQFF. The CDR3 DNA reads as TGTGCCAGCAGCGTAGCCCGCCTAGCGGGAGTTTACAATGAGCAGTTCTTC. Combining the CDR3 with reference TRBV9 and TRBJ2-1 gives the whole variable domain DSGVTQTPKHLITATGQRVTLRCSPRSGDLSVYWYQQSLDQGLQFLIQYYNGEERAKGNILERFSAQQFPDLHSELNLSSLELGDSALYFCASSVARLAGVYNEQFFGPGTRLTVL.

CDR3 region: CATSSTGGETQYF. CDR3 bases: TGTGCCACCAGCTCAACGGGTGGGGAGACCCAGTACTTC. The chain carries TRBV15 and TRBJ2-5; D is unclear. The germline V gene has CDR1 LNHNV and CDR2 YYDKDF (reference sequence). Trimming cost V 5 bases and J 5 bases, with 12 bases left between them. The CDR3 extends over 13 amino acids.

This chain connects TRBV14 to TRBJ2-5; perhaps D is TRBD1 or TRBD2 (5 bases each). V lost 4 bases to trimming and J lost 4 bases, with 13 bases between them. CDR1 SGHDN and CDR2 FVKESK come from the germline V gene. CDR3 length: 14 residues. CDR3 residues: CASSPLRDGETQYF. The CDR3 DNA is TGTGCCAGCAGCCCCCTCCGGGACGGAGAGACCCAGTACTTC.

This clonotype appeared a few times. CDR3 nucleotides: TGTGCCAGCAGCCCGTCAATTCAGGGGACGAACACTGAAGCTTTCTTT. Translation gives CASSPSIQGTNTEAFF. The rearrangement joins TRBV7-9 to TRBJ1-1, with D possibly TRBD1 on 6 matching bases. CDR3 length: 16 amino acids. Trimming pared 5 bases from V and 1 base from J, leaving 17 bases between. Germline CDR1 SEHNR, CDR2 FQNEAQ (reference sequence).

In this sample, this clonotype turned up many times. V and J are TRBV2 and TRBJ2-6; possibly TRBD1 for D (6 bases). This CDR3 has 16 amino acids. Looked up from germline, CDR1 is SNHLY and CDR2 is FYNNEI. V lost 10 bases to trimming and J lost 1 base, with 17 bases between them. CDR3: CATTGFLASGANVLTF. CDR3 sequence (DNA): TGTGCCACCACAGGGTTTTTAGCTTCTGGGGCCAACGTCCTGACTTTC.

This clonotype was seen at least ten times. The chain is built from TRBV5-1 and TRBJ2-3; 10 bases map to TRBD2. Germline loops: CDR1 SGHRS, CDR2 YFSETQ. The V gene end was trimmed by 5 bases and the J gene end by 0 bases; junction bases not matched to a gene: 9. This CDR3 has 17 residues. The chain's CDR3 is CASSRSPSGSSTDTQYF. CDR3 sequence (DNA): TGCGCCAGCAGTCGGAGCCCTAGCGGGAGTAGCACAGATACGCAGTATTTT.

There are a few counts of this clonotype. V is TRBV20-1 and J is TRBJ2-2; the D gene is possibly TRBD2 (6 bases). The CDR3 contains 15 residues. Per the germline V gene, CDR1 is DFQATT and CDR2 is SNEGSKA (reference sequence). The V end was cut by 3 bases, the J end by 7 bases, with 18 bases between. The CDR3 region is CSARAGGGGFGELFF. CDR3 in DNA: TGCAGTGCTAGGGCCGGGGGTGGAGGCTTCGGGGAGCTGTTTTTT.

This clonotype came up a few times. This chain uses TRBV27 with TRBJ1-6; the D is unclear. The V end was cut by 2 bases, the J end by 4 bases, with 3 bases between. Germline V gives CDR1 MNHEY, CDR2 SMNVEV (reference sequence). The CDR3 spans 13 residues. The CDR3 here is CASSLEYNSPLHF. CDR3 sequence (DNA): TGTGCCAGCAGTTTAGAGTATAATTCACCCCTCCACTTT.

This chain joins TRBV30 and TRBJ2-1, with no clear D. Germline V CDR1 and CDR2: GTSNPN, SVGIG (reference sequence). The length of the CDR3 is 16 residues. Trimming removed 0 bases from V and 3 bases from J, with 15 bases in between. The CDR3 sequence: CAWSVMNLLIYNEQFF. CDR3 in DNA: TGTGCCTGGAGTGTGATGAACTTGTTGATCTACAATGAGCAGTTCTTC. The complete variable domain, with remaining parts taken from reference TRBV30 and TRBJ2-1, reads SQTIHQWPATLVQPVGSPLSLECTVEGTSNPNLYWYRQAAGRGLQLLFYSVGIGQISSEVPQNLSASRPQDRQFILSSKKLLLSDSGFYLCAWSVMNLLIYNEQFFGPGTRLTVL.

The rearrangement links TRBV28 to TRBJ2-3; 10 nucleotides agree with TRBD2. Germline CDR1 MDHEN, CDR2 SYDVKM. The ends lost 8 bases at V and 4 bases at J; junction bases unmatched: 6. The CDR3 covers 14 residues. CDR3 DNA sequence: TGTGCCAGCGAAGGAGCGGGAGGGTCAGATACGCAGTATTTT. It specifies CASEGAGGSDTQYF.